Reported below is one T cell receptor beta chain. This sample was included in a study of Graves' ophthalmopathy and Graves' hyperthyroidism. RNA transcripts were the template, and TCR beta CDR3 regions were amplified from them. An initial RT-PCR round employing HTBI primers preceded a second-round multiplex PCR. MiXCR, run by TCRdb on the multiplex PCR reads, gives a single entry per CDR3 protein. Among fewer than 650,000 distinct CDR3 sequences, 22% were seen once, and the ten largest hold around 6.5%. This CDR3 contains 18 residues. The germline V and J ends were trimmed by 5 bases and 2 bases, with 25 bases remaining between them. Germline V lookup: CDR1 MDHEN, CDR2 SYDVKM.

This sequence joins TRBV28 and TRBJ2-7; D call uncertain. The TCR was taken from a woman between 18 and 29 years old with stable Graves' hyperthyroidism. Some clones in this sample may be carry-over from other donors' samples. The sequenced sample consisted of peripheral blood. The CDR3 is CASSPFHLKRIVPYEQYF. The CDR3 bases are TGTGCCAGCAGTCCCTTCCACCTTAAGAGAATCGTTCCCTACGAGCAGTACTTC.